This T cell receptor beta chain was identified in a study of T cells in localized non-small cell lung cancer. Details on this clone: The target antigen is unknown.

Notes on the study in general: Uninvolved adjacent lung had higher T cell clonality than tumor and all other tissues. For the top 100 tumor clones, a median roughly 56 also appeared in adjacent lung. Higher blood T cell density went with longer overall survival. Heterogeneity stays possible, as sequencing covered only one tumor region.

The germline V gene encodes CDR1 MNHNS and CDR2 SASEGT. Trimming left V 3 bases short and J 0 bases short, with 12 bases between. This CDR3 region has 15 residues. Some clones are missing from TCRdb's copy, which holds only in-frame ones; the method was immunoSEQ multiplex PCR. This sample has around 26,000 clones, with roughly 80% found just once. The sample consisted of peripheral blood, taken before any cancer treatment. This chain connects TRBV6-1 to TRBJ2-7; D possibly corresponds to TRBD1 (6 bases). The source of this sequence is a man between 40 and 75 years old with stage III squamous cell lung carcinoma. For the CDR3, the DNA is TGTGCCAGCAGTGATAGGGGGAAGGGCTCCTACGAGCAGTACTTC. As protein: CASSDRGKGSYEQYF.